The present T cell receptor (beta chain) was sequenced within a study of blood T cell repertoires in COVID-19. Study-level background: Material from acute and convalescent COVID-19 was sourced from the United States, Italy and Spain. T cells, B-cell-depleted T cells, or PBMCs supplied cDNA or gDNA.

Original data processing: Counts of nucleated cells, estimated from reference gene primer amplification, were obtained. Sequencing used immunoSEQ multiplex PCR; TCRdb keeps in-frame clones, though not all of them. V, J and clone size are taken as reported in that table, and D and trimming were inferred from the DNA itself. The table lists 250,000 to 350,000 clones, 75% to 90% of them singletons. CDR1 is SQVTM, CDR2 ANQGSEA, per germline. The CDR3 totals 12 residues. Unmatched junction bases numbered 6, after V lost 8 bases and J lost 2 bases. This receptor was taken from a woman aged 25 to 45 who had recovered from COVID-19. Sequenced sample: peripheral blood. The V and J genes are TRBV29-1 and TRBJ2-7, with 7 bases fitting TRBD1. CDR3 in DNA: TGCAGCACAACAGGGGCCACCTACGAGCAGTACTTC. It translates to CSTTGATYEQYF.